Described below is a single T cell receptor (beta chain) sequence and its context. This sample is drawn from a study of control samples from healthy donors and cancer patients. Only in-frame clones appear in the TCRdb table, and some are missing; sequencing was by immunoSEQ multiplex PCR. The repertoire consists of roughly 400,000 clones, with 80% to 95% occurring once and the leading ten covering roughly 6.4%. Germline V gene sequence: CDR1 SEHNR, CDR2 FQNEAQ (reference sequence). The CDR3 has 16 residues. Trimming cost V 5 bases and J 1 base; bases outside gene matches: 5. This clonotype originated in a man between 35 and 55 years old with head and neck cancer. Sequencing used PBMCs. The chain combines TRBV7-9 with TRBJ2-2, with 9 bases matching TRBD2. The DNA for the CDR3 is TGTGCCAGCAGCACCGAGACTAGCGGGAACACCGGGGAGCTGTTTTTT. This encodes CASSTETSGNTGELFF.